The sequence of this T cell receptor (beta chain) was determined in a study of graft-versus-host responses after intestinal transplantation. Turning to the study itself: Transplants were multivisceral, liver-intestinal, or isolated intestinal. Anti-thymocyte globulin induction preceded approximately three years of tacrolimus and steroid maintenance in all recipients. Regarding the study as a whole: Those patients showing graft-donor T cell macrochimerism displayed high graft-versus-host to host-versus-graft clonal ratios in allografts. Recipient bone marrow held GvH clones, some seen earlier in ileum or blood.

The germline CDR1 and CDR2 sequences are LGHNT and FRNRAP. The CDR3 is made up of 14 amino acids. Trimming removed 6 bases from V and 2 bases from J; junction bases left unmatched: 4. Data came from immunoSEQ multiplex PCR; TCRdb stores just in-frame clones and leaves some out. The table includes 130,000 or so clones, approximately 91% detected once. Details on this clone: The antigen is unknown.

This receptor was taken from a human donor who received an intestinal transplant. The rearrangement joins TRBV12-5 to TRBJ2-3; 8 nucleotides align to TRBD2. Here the sequenced sample was unstimulated CD4+ T cells sorted from spleen or lymph node cells, taken before intestinal transplant. In DNA form, the CDR3 reads TGTGCTAGTGGAACCGGGGGGGCCACAGATACGCAGTATTTT. This translates into CASGTGGATDTQYF.